One sample yielded the 10 T cell receptor beta chains listed below, sequenced in a study of blood T cell repertoires in COVID-19. Profiling relied on immunoSEQ multiplex PCR, and the TCRdb table lists in-frame clones only, not all of them. The data show some 120,000 clones, about 86% seen once. Sequenced: peripheral blood. Source of these receptors: a woman aged 45-65 years with acute or convalescent COVID-19.

CDR3 DNA sequence: TGCGCCAGCAGCTTGGCCACGGGGGGCAATTCAGATACGCAGTATTTT. Amino acids: CASSLATGGNSDTQYF. The chain links TRBV5-1 to TRBJ2-3; D might be TRBD2 (7 bases). Germline V gene sequence: CDR1 SGHRS, CDR2 YFSETQ. The ends were cut back, 0 bases at V and 4 bases at J, with 15 bases in the middle. This CDR3 has 16 residues.

The chain joins TRBV5-4 to TRBJ2-7; D unresolved. CDR3 length: 13 amino acids. Germline CDR1 reads SGHNT; CDR2 reads YYREEE (reference sequence). Between the trimmed V and J ends, which lost 0 bases and 4 bases, there was a span of 8 bases. The CDR3, as DNA: TGTGCCAGCAGCTTGGCTATCGATTACGAGCAGTACTTC. Its translation is CASSLAIDYEQYF.

This clone was counted between two and nine times. The chain links TRBV18 to TRBJ1-5; D might be TRBD1 (5 bases). The germline V and J ends were trimmed by 2 bases and 2 bases, with 10 bases remaining between them. Germline CDR1 and CDR2: KGHSH and LQKENI. This CDR3 is built from 15 residues. CDR3 region: CASSPADIRNQPQHF. CDR3 DNA sequence: TGTGCCAGCTCACCAGCGGACATACGCAATCAGCCCCAGCATTTT. Full variable domain (missing parts from reference TRBV18 and TRBJ1-5): NAGVMQNPRHLVRRRGQEARLRCSPMKGHSHVYWYRQLPEEGLKFMVYLQKENIIDESGMPKERFSAEFPKEGPSILRIQQVVRGDSAAYFCASSPADIRNQPQHFGDGTRLSIL.

The chain is built from TRBV18 and TRBJ1-1; 8 bases are shared with TRBD1. The V gene end was trimmed by 5 bases and the J gene end by 2 bases; junction bases not matched to a gene: 4. CDR1 is KGHSH and CDR2 is LQKENI in the germline V gene. CDR3 size: 14 residues. The CDR3 DNA follows: TGTGCCAGCTCAGTTCAGGGGGCAAACACTGAAGCTTTCTTT. Amino acids: CASSVQGANTEAFF.

The chain is built from TRBV12-3 or TRBV12-4 and TRBJ1-1; D unresolved. The ends were cut back, 6 bases at V and 0 bases at J, with 8 bases in the middle. The length of the CDR3 is 13 residues. CDR3 coding DNA: TGTGCCAGCAGGACGGGGATGAACACTGAAGCTTTCTTT. Residues: CASRTGMNTEAFF.

This chain links TRBV27 with TRBJ2-7, with TRBD2 matching over 7 bases. This CDR3 is 16 amino acids long. Germline-derived CDR1 and CDR2 are MNHEY and SMNVEV (reference sequence). The J segment lost 5 bases and the V segment lost 5 bases, leaving 15 bases of the junction unmatched. The CDR3 nucleotides read TGTGCCAGCAGTCCAAGACCGAGCGGGGAGCAAAACGAGCAGTACTTC. Protein: CASSPRPSGEQNEQYF.

This clone was recorded a few times. The gene calls are TRBV19 and TRBJ1-1; D is unclear. The CDR3 has 13 residues. Looked up from germline, CDR1 is LNHDA and CDR2 is SQIVND (reference sequence). Trimming removed 4 bases at V and 1 base at J, with 7 bases between. The chain's CDR3 is CASSTYGNTEAFF. The CDR3 region has the DNA TGTGCCAGTAGTACCTATGGGAACACTGAAGCTTTCTTT.

In DNA form, the CDR3 reads TGTGCCAGCAGCGTAGGAGGCAGGGGGCGCGAAGGCTATGGCTACACCTTC. Its translation is CASSVGGRGREGYGYTF. The V gene is TRBV9, the J gene TRBJ1-2; 8 nucleotides agree with TRBD1. From germline, CDR1 is SGDLS and CDR2 YYNGEE. V shed 0 bases, J shed 4 bases, and the junction held 11 bases outside the gene matches. The CDR3 covers 17 residues.

The V gene is TRBV4-2, the J gene TRBJ2-3; TRBD2 matches 8 bases. The germline V gene encodes CDR1 LGHNA and CDR2 YNFKEQ. J gave up 0 bases and V 1 base, and 6 bases lay outside the gene matches. This CDR3 has 17 amino acids. This chain's CDR3 is CASSQGPSGGSTDTQYF. The CDR3 DNA reads as TGTGCCAGCAGCCAAGGTCCGAGCGGGGGAAGCACAGATACGCAGTATTTT.

CDR3 bases: TGTGCCAGCAGTGAAGTAACCGGAGGGGAGACCCAGTACTTC. It translates to CASSEVTGGETQYF. This chain links TRBV6-1 with TRBJ2-5; tentatively, D is TRBD2 (6 bases). CDR3 length: 14 amino acids. Looked up from germline, CDR1 is MNHNS and CDR2 is SASEGT. With 1 base removed from V and 5 bases from J, the gap between germline ends came to 11 bases.